This TCR beta chain was observed in a study of T cells in Graves' hyperthyroidism and ophthalmopathy. Broader study findings: Blood also showed most of the thyroid clonotypes that were expanded above 0.001. It was a median roughly 6.5 months before onset that the model predicted ophthalmopathy.

In this sample, this clonotype turned up a few times. Its antigen is currently unknown. Per the germline V gene, CDR1 is MDHEN and CDR2 is SYDVKM. J lost 7 bases, V lost 8 bases, and 12 bases had no gene match. This CDR3 comprises 15 residues. Amplified TCR beta CDR3 regions derived from RNA transcripts. HTBI primers drove first-round RT-PCR of the TCR CDR3. Using its own MiXCR run on the multiplex PCR reads, TCRdb lists one record per CDR3 protein. The sample contains hundreds of thousands of distinct CDR3 sequences, just under 15% of which appear only once. The rearrangement uses TRBV28 and TRBJ2-1; the match to TRBD2 covers 9 bases. The sequence was collected from a woman in her 30s with Graves' hyperthyroidism. The source material was blood. The CDR3 reads CASHLSGRYWNEQFF. The CDR3 DNA reads TGTGCCAGCCATCTTAGCGGGAGATACTGGAATGAGCAGTTCTTC. The whole variable domain, remainder taken from reference TRBV28 and TRBJ2-1, is DVKVTQSSRYLVKRTGEKVFLECVQDMDHENMFWYRQDPGLGLRLIYFSYDVKMKEKGDIPEGYSVSREKKERFSLILESASTNQTSMYLCASHLSGRYWNEQFFGPGTRLTVL.